A selection of T cell receptor beta chains follows, all from one sample in a study of blood T cell repertoires in COVID-19. Some clones are missing from TCRdb's copy, which holds only in-frame ones; the method was immunoSEQ multiplex PCR. The top ten hold 2.1% of the sample, which has hundreds of thousands of clones, more than 75% seen once. The sequencing input was peripheral blood. The receptors were sampled from a woman aged 30 to 39 who had recovered from COVID-19. Each CDR3 is given with its conserved first and last residue. The D gene is left open where the match is weak.

TRBJ1-6 | TRBD1 | TRBV2 | CASRMGQANSPLHF
TRBJ2-1 | TRBD2 | TRBV7-3 | CASSSGLADYNEQFF
TRBJ1-5 | - | TRBV7-7 | CASSLGGRVHGQPQHF
TRBJ1-6 | - | TRBV5-1 | CASSLDRLGNSPLHF
TRBJ1-1 | TRBD1 | TRBV4-2 | CASSQEAGGSTEAFF
TRBJ2-1 | TRBD2 | TRBV11-2 | CASSYTSGGANEQFF
TRBJ2-3 | TRBD2 | TRBV5-4 | CASSSRTSGGAGDTQYF
TRBJ2-7 | TRBD2 | TRBV4-1 | CASSQGAQRGPNEQYF
TRBJ2-2 | - | TRBV4-1 | CASGRGAHPPNTGELFF
TRBJ2-7 | TRBD2 | TRBV7-3 | CASSLAGGDYEQYF
TRBJ2-2 | - | TRBV2 | CASNEQGTGELFF
TRBJ1-3 | - | TRBV6-4 | CASPGGLGGNTIYF
TRBJ2-1 | - | TRBV4-1 | CASSRYSVQQFF
TRBJ1-2 | TRBD1 | TRBV28 | CASRPDDRVDYTF
TRBJ1-1 | - | TRBV14 | CASSQARITEAFF
TRBJ2-7 | - | TRBV18 | CASSPPSQGIGNEQYF
TRBJ2-5 | TRBD2 | TRBV19 | CASSIPGLAGQETQYF
TRBJ1-1 | - | TRBV5-1 | CASSLRGDLGTEAFF